Listed here are 16 T cell receptor beta chains from one sample, sequenced in a study of blood T cells in healthy people across ages. A second roughly 7 to 11 cycle PCR used barcoded and J-beta primers. Using its own MiXCR run on the 5' RACE reads, TCRdb lists one record per CDR3 protein. The repertoire has roughly 1,300,000 distinct CDR3 sequences, around 59% of them found once; the top ten carry over 5.5%. Material: blood. The receptors here all came from a man in his late teens or twenties in good health.

The rearrangement links TRBV4-1 to TRBJ2-7; TRBD2 matches at 7 bases. V lost 0 bases, J lost 3 bases, and 5 bases stayed unmatched. Germline V gene data show CDR1 as MGHRA and CDR2 as YSYEKL. The CDR3 totals 15 residues. DNA of the CDR3: TGCGCCAGCAGCCAAGATGGGCGGGGGTTCTACGAGCAGTACTTC. This codes for CASSQDGRGFYEQYF.

This clonotype was observed a few times. V usage is TRBV6-2 or TRBV6-3 and J usage is TRBJ2-4; D tentatively fits TRBD1 or TRBD2 (5 bases each). The end of the DNA aligns better with TRBJ2-7, so the J call may be wrong. CDR1 MNHEY and CDR2 SVGEGT come from the germline V gene. This CDR3 has 15 residues. CDR3 sequence: CASSYGGTPSYEQYF. The CDR3 DNA is TGTGCCAGCAGTTACGGGGGTACCCCGTCCTACGAGCAGTACTTC.

V and J are TRBV5-5 and TRBJ2-1; D not certain. CDR1 is SGHKS, CDR2 YYEKEE, per germline (reference sequence). This CDR3 contains 12 residues. V dropped 5 bases and J dropped 5 bases, with 8 bases sitting between them. CDR3 residues: CASRSINNEQFF. CDR3 coding DNA: TGTGCCAGCAGATCAATAAACAATGAGCAGTTCTTC.

The chain combines TRBV18 with TRBJ2-5, with D perhaps matching TRBD1 (5 bases). V was shortened by 5 bases and J by 5 bases, with 15 bases between the two germline ends. Germline V lookup: CDR1 KGHSH, CDR2 LQKENI. The CDR3 totals 14 residues. The CDR3 sequence is CASSTTTRVETQYF. DNA for the CDR3: TGTGCCAGCTCAACCACCACCAGGGTCGAGACCCAGTACTTC. Full variable domain (outside the CDR3, taken from reference TRBV18 and TRBJ2-5): NAGVMQNPRHLVRRRGQEARLRCSPMKGHSHVYWYRQLPEEGLKFMVYLQKENIIDESGMPKERFSAEFPKEGPSILRIQQVVRGDSAAYFCASSTTTRVETQYFGPGTRLLVL.

J is TRBJ2-7 and V is TRBV12-3 or TRBV12-4, with 8 bases that match TRBD2. The J segment lost 4 bases and the V segment lost 5 bases, leaving 7 bases of the junction unmatched. The CDR3 extends over 14 amino acids. CDR3 sequence (DNA): TGTGCCAGCAGTCACGGGGGGGCTCTTTACGAGCAGTACTTC. Translating it yields CASSHGGALYEQYF.

This clonotype was found once. This rearrangement joins TRBV6-6 to TRBJ2-5, with D perhaps TRBD1 or TRBD2 (6 bases each). The J call could be wrong; TRBJ2-7 is a better fit for the DNA end. The CDR3 has 16 residues. Germline values: CDR1 MNHNY, CDR2 SVGAGI (reference sequence). The DNA of the CDR3 is TGTGCCAGCAGTTACTCGTCCGGGGGCAGGGGATACGAGCAGTACTTC. It is translated as CASSYSSGGRGYEQYF.

This clonotype was observed a handful of times. DNA of the CDR3: TGTGCCAGCAGTGAGATGGCAGGGGCGAATGAAAAACTGTTTTTT. It specifies CASSEMAGANEKLFF. The rearrangement links TRBV6-1 to TRBJ1-4; possibly TRBD1 for D (6 bases). V was shortened by 3 bases and J by 5 bases, with 13 bases between the two germline ends. The CDR3 length is 15 residues. The germline V gene has CDR1 MNHNS and CDR2 SASEGT.

Written as DNA, the CDR3 is TGTGCCAGCAGCCCTACTTGGGACGGGATATATGGCTACACCTTC. The encoded protein is CASSPTWDGIYGYTF. The chain recombines TRBV7-2 with TRBJ1-2, with D possibly TRBD1 on 5 matching bases. This CDR3 has 15 amino acids. Germline V CDR1 and CDR2: SGHTA, FQGNSA. V lost 5 bases to trimming and J lost 5 bases, with 18 bases between them.

The chain employs TRBV29-1 and TRBJ2-3; 8 bases match TRBD1. V gave up 2 bases and J gave up 1 base; unmatched junction bases: 5. The CDR3 loop spans 15 amino acids. The V gene's germline CDR1 is SQVTM and CDR2 ANQGSEA. The CDR3 nucleotides are TGCAGCGTTGAAATGCAGGGGGCGGGCACAGATACGCAGTATTTT. It translates to CSVEMQGAGTDTQYF.

This sequence joins TRBV4-3 and TRBJ2-7; 12 positions match TRBD2. With the DNA end fitting TRBJ2-4 better, the J assignment may be wrong. The CDR3 covers 19 residues. Germline-derived CDR1 and CDR2 are LGHNA and YSLEER. CDR3 DNA: TGCGCCAGCAGCCAAGGGACTAGCGGGACAGGACCAGCCAAAAACATTCAGTACTTC. Amino acids: CASSQGTSGTGPAKNIQYF.

The V gene is TRBV19, the J gene TRBJ2-1; 8 bases align to TRBD2. CDR1 is LNHDA, CDR2 SQIVND, per germline (reference sequence). The CDR3 has 16 amino acids. Losses at the gene ends were 7 bases for V and 7 bases for J; bases not matched to a gene: 15. CDR3 protein: CASTSRGGLVKNEQFF. The CDR3 DNA is TGTGCCAGTACCTCAAGGGGGGGACTAGTTAAGAATGAGCAGTTCTTC.

The chain links TRBV11-3 to TRBJ2-2, with a possible D match to TRBD1 (5 bases). V lost 0 bases and J 4 bases, leaving 15 bases between the germline ends. Per the germline V gene, CDR1 is SGHNT and CDR2 is YENEEA. The CDR3 loop spans 17 amino acids. The CDR3 loop is CASSLDPVKGITGELFF. In nucleotides, the CDR3 is TGTGCCAGCAGCTTAGATCCAGTCAAGGGGATCACCGGGGAGCTGTTTTTT.

The rearrangement joins TRBV15 to TRBJ2-1, with 7 bases matching TRBD1. V dropped 0 bases and J dropped 2; count of bases not matched to a gene: 1. Germline CDR1 and CDR2: LNHNV and YYDKDF (reference sequence). This CDR3 is built from 15 residues. Here the CDR3 reads CATSRDQGAYNEQFF. DNA for the CDR3: TGTGCCACCAGCAGAGATCAGGGGGCCTACAATGAGCAGTTCTTC. The variable domain in full, with the rest retrieved from reference TRBV15 and TRBJ2-1, is DAMVIQNPRYQVTQFGKPVTLSCSQTLNHNVMYWYQQKSSQAPKLLFHYYDKDFNNEADTPDNFQSRRPNTSFCFLDIRSPGLGDTAMYLCATSRDQGAYNEQFFGPGTRLTVL.

This clonotype appeared many times. The rearrangement links TRBV7-9 to TRBJ2-7; no definite D call. V lost 0 bases and J lost 0, with 3 bases in between. Per the germline V gene, CDR1 is SEHNR and CDR2 is FQNEAQ (reference sequence). The CDR3 spans 13 residues. In DNA, the CDR3 is TGTGCCAGCAGCTTAGCCAGCTCCTACGAGCAGTACTTC. Its translation is CASSLASSYEQYF.

The rearrangement links TRBV10-3 to TRBJ2-3; perhaps D is TRBD1 or TRBD2 (6 bases each). This CDR3 is built from 13 residues. V lost 8 bases, J lost 2 bases, and 11 bases lay in between. Germline V lookup: CDR1 ENHRY, CDR2 SYGVKD. The CDR3 DNA sequence: TGTGCCATCTCAGGGGACTTCACAGATACGCAGTATTTT. It specifies CAISGDFTDTQYF.

This rearrangement joins TRBV20-1 to TRBJ1-1, with D uncertain. The V gene lost 4 bases and the J gene lost 6 bases, with 9 bases spanning the gap. Germline V gene lookup returns CDR1 DFQATT and CDR2 SNEGSKA (reference sequence). This CDR3 contains 11 residues. CDR3 nucleotides: TGCAGTGCTAAAAGGGTCGCTGAAGCTTTCTTT. It is translated as CSAKRVAEAFF.